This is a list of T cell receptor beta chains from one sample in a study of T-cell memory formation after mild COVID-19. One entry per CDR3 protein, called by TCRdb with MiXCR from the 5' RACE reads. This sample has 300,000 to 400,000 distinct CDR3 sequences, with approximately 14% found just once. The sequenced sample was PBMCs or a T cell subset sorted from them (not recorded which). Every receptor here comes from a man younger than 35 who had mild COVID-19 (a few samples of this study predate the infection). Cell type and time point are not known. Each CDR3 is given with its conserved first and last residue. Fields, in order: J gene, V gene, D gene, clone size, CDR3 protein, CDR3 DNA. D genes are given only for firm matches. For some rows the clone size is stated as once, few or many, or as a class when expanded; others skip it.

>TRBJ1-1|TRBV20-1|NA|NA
CSVPRPGEAEAFF
TGCAGTGTCCCCCGGCCAGGGGAGGCTGAAGCTTTCTTT
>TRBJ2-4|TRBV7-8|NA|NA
CASNLGTRREALIGNIQYF
TGTGCCAGCAACTTAGGGACACGACGGGAGGCTTTGATCGGGAACATTCAGTACTTC
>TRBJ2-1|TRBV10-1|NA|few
CASSYPKYPVDEQFF
TGCGCCAGCAGTTACCCTAAGTATCCCGTTGATGAGCAGTTCTTC
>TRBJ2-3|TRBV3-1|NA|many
CATARDPSFDTQYF
TGTGCCACCGCAAGGGACCCTTCGTTCGATACGCAGTATTTT
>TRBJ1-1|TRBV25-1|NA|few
CASRTSWTEAFF
TGTGCCAGCAGAACGAGTTGGACTGAAGCTTTCTTT
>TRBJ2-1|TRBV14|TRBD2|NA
CASSHSGGNEQFF
TGTGCCAGCAGCCATAGCGGGGGAAATGAGCAGTTCTTC
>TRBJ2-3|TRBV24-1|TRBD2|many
CATSGRGLAGRTDTQYF
TGTGCCACCAGTGGAAGAGGACTAGCGGGGAGAACAGATACGCAGTATTTT
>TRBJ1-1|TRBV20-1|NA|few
CSARLMPRNTEAFF
TGCAGTGCTAGACTCATGCCCAGAAACACTGAAGCTTTCTTT
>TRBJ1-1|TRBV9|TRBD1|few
CASSPSGTENTEAFF
TGTGCCAGCAGCCCTTCCGGGACAGAGAACACTGAAGCTTTCTTT
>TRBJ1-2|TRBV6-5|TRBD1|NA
CASSSRDSLIGYTF
TGTGCCAGCAGCTCCCGGGACAGCTTAATAGGCTACACCTTC
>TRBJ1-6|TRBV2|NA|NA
CASVLNAGSYNSPLHF
TGTGCCAGCGTACTCAATGCGGGCTCCTATAATTCACCCCTCCACTTT
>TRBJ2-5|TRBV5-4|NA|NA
CASSSQEETQYF
TGTGCCAGCAGCTCGCAGGAGGAGACCCAGTACTTC
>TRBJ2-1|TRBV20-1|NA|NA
CSRDRYNNEQFF
TGCAGTCGCGACAGGTACAACAATGAGCAGTTCTTC
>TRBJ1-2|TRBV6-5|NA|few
CASSSNYQEYGYTF
TGTGCCAGCAGTTCCAACTATCAGGAGTATGGCTACACCTTC
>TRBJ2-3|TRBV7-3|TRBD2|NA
CASSLILAEGDTQYF
TGTGCCAGCAGCTTAATACTAGCGGAAGGAGATACGCAGTATTTT
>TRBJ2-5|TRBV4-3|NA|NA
CASSQVRAGETQYF
TGCGCCAGCAGCCAAGTCAGGGCCGGTGAGACCCAGTACTTC
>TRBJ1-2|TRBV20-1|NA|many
CSGSDGSRNYGYTF
TGCAGTGGCTCAGACGGAAGTAGAAACTATGGCTACACCTTC
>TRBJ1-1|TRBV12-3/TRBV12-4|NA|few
CASTLQLNTEAFF
TGTGCCAGCACCTTACAGCTGAACACTGAAGCTTTCTTT
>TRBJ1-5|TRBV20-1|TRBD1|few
CSARSGTGGQPQHF
TGCAGTGCTAGATCCGGGACAGGGGGCCAGCCCCAGCATTTT
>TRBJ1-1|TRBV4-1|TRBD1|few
CASSQGAGGATEAFF
TGCGCCAGCAGCCAAGGGGCAGGGGGGGCGACTGAAGCTTTCTTT
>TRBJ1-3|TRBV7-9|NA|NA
CASSRPAGNTIYF
TGTGCCAGCAGCCGTCCGGCTGGAAACACCATATATTTT
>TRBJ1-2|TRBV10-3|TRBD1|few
CAISESDRGRGYTF
TGTGCCATCAGTGAGTCGGACAGGGGGCGCGGCTACACCTTC
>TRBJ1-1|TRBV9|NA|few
CASSVYRELNTEAFF
TGTGCCAGCAGCGTTTACAGGGAGTTGAACACTGAAGCTTTCTTT
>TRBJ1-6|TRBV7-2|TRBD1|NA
CASSSSTGGLSPLHF
TGTGCCAGCAGCTCATCGACAGGGGGTCTTTCACCCCTCCACTTT
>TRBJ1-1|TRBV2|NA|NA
CASSDRWGTEAFF
TGTGCCAGCAGTGATCGGTGGGGCACTGAAGCTTTCTTT
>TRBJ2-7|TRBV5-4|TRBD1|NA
CASNPGQGAEYF
TGTGCCAGCAACCCGGGACAGGGGGCGGAATACTTC
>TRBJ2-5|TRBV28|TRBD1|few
CASTEGGTGRETQYF
TGTGCCAGCACCGAGGGCGGGACAGGTCGCGAGACCCAGTACTTC
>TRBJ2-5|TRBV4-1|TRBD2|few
CASRGTSRETQYF
TGCGCCAGCAGGGGGACTAGCAGGGAGACCCAGTACTTC
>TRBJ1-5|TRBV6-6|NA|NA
CASRTQGRQPQHF
TGTGCCAGCAGAACACAGGGACGTCAGCCCCAGCATTTT
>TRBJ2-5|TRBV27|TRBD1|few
CASSTRGRETQYF
TGTGCCAGCAGTACCAGGGGGCGGGAGACCCAGTACTTC
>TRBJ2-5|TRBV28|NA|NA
CASKGETQYF
TGTGCCAGCAAAGGGGAGACCCAGTACTTC